One T cell receptor (beta chain) is described in this entry. What it binds is unknown. The germline CDR1 and CDR2 sequences are KGHSH and LQKENI. The CDR3 covers 16 residues. V lost 3 bases to trimming and J lost 5 bases; unmatched junction nucleotides: 8. The sample belongs to a study of T cell responses to AZD1222 COVID-19 vaccine. Assay: immunoSEQ multiplex PCR; the TCRdb copy retains only in-frame clones and omits some. The sample carries 150,000 to 200,000 clones, 75% to 90% recorded once. General study results and limits: Sampled repertoires all dated from after the peak T cell response.

Sequencing used peripheral blood, obtained 28 days after the second dose of the MenACWY control vaccine. This receptor was taken from an adult who received the MenACWY meningococcal vaccine as a control. The chain is built from TRBV18 and TRBJ2-2, with 8 bases fitting TRBD1. The CDR3 DNA follows: TGTGCCAGCTCACCTCAGGAGACAGGGGTTACCGGGGAGCTGTTTTTT. This encodes CASSPQETGVTGELFF. Looking up the rest from reference TRBV18 and TRBJ2-2 gives the full variable domain: NAGVMQNPRHLVRRRGQEARLRCSPMKGHSHVYWYRQLPEEGLKFMVYLQKENIIDESGMPKERFSAEFPKEGPSILRIQQVVRGDSAAYFCASSPQETGVTGELFFGEGSRLTVL.